Listed below are T cell receptor beta chains from one sample, sequenced in a study of T-cell reconstitution after alpha-beta-depleted transplantation in children. TCRdb re-derived calls from the PCR reads in MiXCR, one entry per CDR3 protein. In the table there are approximately 240,000 distinct CDR3 sequences, around 9.7% of which are singletons. The sequencing here drew on PBMCs from the stem cell graft donor, taken from the stem cell graft. The receptor source for this set is a human donor who donated a stem cell graft to a child with SCID. Each CDR3 is given with its conserved first and last residue. A D gene is named only where the DNA matches it firmly. Part of the rows lack a size; the others show once, few, many or a class for expanded clones.

j_call v_call clone_size d_call cdr3_nt cdr3_aa
TRBJ1-1 TRBV13 many . TGTGCCAGCAGCCCGAGGCGGGGGGTCACTGAAGCTTTCTTT CASSPRRGVTEAFF
TRBJ1-4 TRBV5-5 many . TGTGCCAGCAGCTTGAGAGAACAGATTAATGAAAAACTGTTTTTT CASSLREQINEKLFF
TRBJ2-2 TRBV5-1 many . TGCGCCAGCAAGGGAGACACGAACACCGGGGAGCTGTTTTTT CASKGDTNTGELFF
TRBJ1-3 TRBV5-1 many TRBD1 TGCGCCAGCAGCTTGGAGGGACAGGGGACTGGAAACACCATATATTTT CASSLEGQGTGNTIYF
TRBJ2-2 TRBV7-2 many TRBD2 TGTGCCAGCTCACCTGGGCTAGCGGGCACCGGGGAGCTGTTTTTT CASSPGLAGTGELFF
TRBJ1-6 TRBV20-1 . TRBD1 TGCAGTGCCCTCCTGACAGGGGGCGGCTCACCCCTCCACTTT CSALLTGGGSPLHF
TRBJ2-3 TRBV5-1 many . TGCGCCAGCAGCTTGCGTGGTAGGGGAGGCCGGGATACGCAGTATTTT CASSLRGRGGRDTQYF
TRBJ1-4 TRBV9 many . TGTGCCAGCAGCGCAGTGGGGTCTGGTGAAAAACTGTTTTTT CASSAVGSGEKLFF
TRBJ2-3 TRBV12-3/TRBV12-4 many . TGTGCCAGTCACCGTGGGGCAGCAGATACGCAGTATTTT CASHRGAADTQYF
TRBJ2-1 TRBV6-5 many TRBD1 TGTGCCAGCAGTTACTCAGGGACAGGGGGCAATGAGCAGTTCTTC CASSYSGTGGNEQFF
TRBJ1-2 TRBV19 few . TGTGCCAGTAGTATAGGAATCCAGGGCGGCTATGGCTACACCTTC CASSIGIQGGYGYTF
TRBJ2-3 TRBV9 . . TGTGCCAGCAGCGTAGGTGGGCCCCTTGGGGATACGCAGTATTTT CASSVGGPLGDTQYF
TRBJ2-5 TRBV20-1 many . TGCAGTGCTAGGCTCGAGGTGCCTCCAGGCGGGAAGGATCAAGAGACCCAGTACTTC CSARLEVPPGGKDQETQYF
TRBJ2-1 TRBV10-3 many TRBD1 TGTGCCATCAGTGAGACCCCCGGGACAGGGGGCAATGAGCAGTTCTTC CAISETPGTGGNEQFF
TRBJ1-2 TRBV12-3/TRBV12-4 . . TGTGCCAGCAGTTTTTGGGCAGCTAACTATGGCTACACCTTC CASSFWAANYGYTF
TRBJ2-1 TRBV19 many TRBD2 TGTGCCAGTAGTATAGCGGGGGGGGTTTACAATGAGCAGTTCTTC CASSIAGGVYNEQFF
TRBJ2-3 TRBV7-9 many . TGTGCCAGCAGCTTAGCGGCGGGTCCAGATACGCAGTATTTT CASSLAAGPDTQYF
TRBJ1-6 TRBV28 many TRBD1 TGTGCCAGCAGTCCCAAGACCCGGGACAGAGATTCACCCCTCCACTTT CASSPKTRDRDSPLHF
TRBJ2-5 TRBV5-6 many . TGTGCCAGCAGCTTGGACCCACCATACCAAGAGACCCAGTACTTC CASSLDPPYQETQYF
TRBJ1-6 TRBV4-3 many . TGCGCCAGCAGCCAAGACCAGAGGTTTAATTCACCCCTCCACTTT CASSQDQRFNSPLHF
TRBJ2-5 TRBV5-1 many TRBD1 TGCGCCAGCAGCTTGTTCACCGGGACAGCCCAAGAGACCCAGTACTTC CASSLFTGTAQETQYF
TRBJ2-5 TRBV5-1 many . TGCGCCAGCAGCTTGGATGGGGAGCAGGAGACCCAGTACTTC CASSLDGEQETQYF
TRBJ2-2 TRBV7-3 many . TGTGCCAGCAGCACGACAGGCACCGGGGAGCTGTTTTTT CASSTTGTGELFF
TRBJ2-1 TRBV15 many . TGTGCCACCAGCAGTCTCGGGCTGACGGATGAGCAGTTCTTC CATSSLGLTDEQFF
TRBJ1-2 TRBV20-1 many . TGCAGTGCTAGCCAGGACAGAGCTAATAACTATGGCTACACCTTC CSASQDRANNYGYTF
TRBJ1-2 TRBV20-1 many . TGCAGTGCTTCCTCCGTACATGGCTACACCTTC CSASSVHGYTF
TRBJ1-5 TRBV5-5 many . TGTGCCAGCAGCTTAACAGGGAGCGTTCAGCCCCAGCATTTT CASSLTGSVQPQHF
TRBJ2-7 TRBV11-2 many . TGTGCCAGCAGCTTAGGGACGGGGCTAACTTCCTACGAGCAGTACTTC CASSLGTGLTSYEQYF
TRBJ2-1 TRBV5-1 many TRBD1 TGCGCCAGCAGCTTGTTAGGGGGCGATGAGCAGTTCTTC CASSLLGGDEQFF
TRBJ2-7 TRBV2 many TRBD1 TGTGCCAGCAGCGCCGGGACAGGGTCCTACGAGCAGTACTTC CASSAGTGSYEQYF
TRBJ1-2 TRBV5-1 many . TGCGCCAGCAGCTTGGAAGGGGGTTCTGGTTATGGCTACACCTTC CASSLEGGSGYGYTF
TRBJ2-3 TRBV19 . . TGTGCCAGTAGTGCCCTGGTGGGGTCAGATACGCAGTATTTT CASSALVGSDTQYF
TRBJ1-5 TRBV3-1 many . TGTGCCAGCAGCCCCTCGGGGGGACGCAATCAGCCCCAGCATTTT CASSPSGGRNQPQHF
TRBJ2-1 TRBV5-1 many TRBD1 TGCGCCAGCAGCTTCCGGGACAGGGGGGATGAGCAGTTCTTC CASSFRDRGDEQFF
TRBJ1-1 TRBV7-9 many . TGTGCCAGCAGCTTCGCCACTGAAGCTTTCTTT CASSFATEAFF
TRBJ2-2 TRBV27 . TRBD2 TGTGCCAGCAGTCCCCACCGGCAGGGAGGGACCGGGGAGCTGTTTTTT CASSPHRQGGTGELFF
TRBJ2-1 TRBV25-1 . TRBD1 TGTGCCAGCAGTGAAGCGGGACAGGGGAGGGATGAGCAGTTCTTC CASSEAGQGRDEQFF
TRBJ1-4 TRBV12-3/TRBV12-4 many . TGTGCCAGCAGTTTAGACGGGGGTAAACTGTTTTTT CASSLDGGKLFF
TRBJ2-2 TRBV6-2/TRBV6-3 many . TGTGCCAGCAGTTACTCGAGGCCGGGACTGCTGAACACCGGGGAGCTGTTTTTT CASSYSRPGLLNTGELFF
TRBJ2-7 TRBV5-6 many TRBD1 TGTGCCAGCAGCTTGGAGCGCAGGGGGCGAGATGGGAGCGAGCAGTACTTC CASSLERRGRDGSEQYF
TRBJ1-1 TRBV12-3/TRBV12-4 many . TGTGCCAGCAGTTTAGGTGCAGGGTGGGAGTCTGGGGCTTTCTTT CASSLGAGWESGAFF
TRBJ2-2 TRBV28 many . TGTGCCAGCAGCACCACCGATCGATACAGGGCCCGGACCGGGGAGCTGTTTTTT CASSTTDRYRARTGELFF
TRBJ2-2 TRBV7-8 many . TGTGCCAGCAGCTTAAGGTCGGGGGGCGCGAACACCGGGGAGCTGTTTTTT CASSLRSGGANTGELFF
TRBJ2-2 TRBV5-1 many TRBD1 TGCGCCAGCAGCTCCGGGACAGGAGGGACCGGGGAGCTGTTTTTT CASSSGTGGTGELFF
TRBJ2-5 TRBV7-8 few . TGTGCCAGCAGCTCGCTGAGATCAGAAGAGACCCAGTACTTC CASSSLRSEETQYF